This TCR beta chain is drawn from a study of cytomegalovirus exposure and HLA in healthy donors. Study-wide findings and caveats: A later analysis reportedly found fewer N-insertions in an Asian-associated ancestry cluster than the roughly 670-donor mean. For TCR beta chains, V- and J-gene trimming was later linked to a missense DCLRE1C variant.

On this clone: The target antigen is unknown.

Germline CDR1 is MDHEN and CDR2 is SYDVKM. V lost 7 bases and J 3 bases, leaving 9 bases between the germline ends. The CDR3 length is 12 residues. Primers: 60 Vbeta forward and 13 Jbeta reverse. Data came from immunoSEQ multiplex PCR; TCRdb stores just in-frame clones and leaves some out. The table includes approximately 220,000 clones, around 79% detected once. The clonotype originates from a man aged 18 to 30 in good health and CMV-seronegative. The sequenced sample consisted of PBMCs. The chain uses TRBV28 and TRBJ1-2; D uncertain. CDR3 region: CASTPRDYGYTF. CDR3 DNA: TGTGCCAGCACCCCTCGAGACTATGGCTACACCTTC.